This T cell receptor (beta chain) is drawn from a study of T cell responses to AZD1222 COVID-19 vaccine. TCRdb's copy holds only in-frame clones and misses some; the assay was immunoSEQ multiplex PCR. The sample comprises under 95,000 clones, 85% to 90% of which are singletons, and over 1.3% rests with the top ten. Germline CDR1 is LGHDT and CDR2 is YNNKEL (reference sequence). Trimming left V 0 bases short and J 4 bases short, with 7 bases between. This CDR3 has 14 amino acids. This sample comprised peripheral blood, obtained 28 days after the second AZD1222 dose. This chain connects TRBV3-1 (or the pseudogene TRBV3-2) to TRBJ1-3, with D unresolved. This TCR came from an adult who received the AZD1222 COVID-19 vaccine. CDR3 protein: CASSQEAGGNTIYF. Written as DNA, the CDR3 is TGTGCCAGCAGCCAAGAGGCCGGGGGAAACACCATATATTTT.